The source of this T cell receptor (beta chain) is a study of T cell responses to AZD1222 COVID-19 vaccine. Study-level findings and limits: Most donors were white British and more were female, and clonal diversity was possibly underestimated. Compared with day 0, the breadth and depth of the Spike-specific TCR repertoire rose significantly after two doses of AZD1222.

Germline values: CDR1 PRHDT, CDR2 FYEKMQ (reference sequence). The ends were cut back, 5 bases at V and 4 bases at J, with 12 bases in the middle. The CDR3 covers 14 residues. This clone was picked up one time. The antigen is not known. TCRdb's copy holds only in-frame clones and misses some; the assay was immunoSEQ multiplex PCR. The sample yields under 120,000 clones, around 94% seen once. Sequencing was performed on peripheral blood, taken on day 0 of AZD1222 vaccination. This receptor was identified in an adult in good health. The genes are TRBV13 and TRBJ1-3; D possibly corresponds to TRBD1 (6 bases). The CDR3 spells CASSGRDRGNTIYF. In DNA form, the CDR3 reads TGTGCCAGCAGCGGACGCGACAGGGGAAACACCATATATTTT.